This TCR beta chain was captured in a study of blood T cell repertoires in COVID-19. Study-level background: PBMCs, B-cell-depleted T cells, or T cells were the source of the cDNA or gDNA that made up the material.

Clones were read by immunoSEQ multiplex PCR, and TCRdb kept only the in-frame ones, dropping some. Of some 120,000 clones in the sample, 80% are singletons; the top ten hold around a quarter. The CDR3 runs to 15 residues. Germline lookup yields CDR1 MNHEY and CDR2 SMNVEV (reference sequence). V trimming: 7 bases; J trimming: 4 bases; junction bases outside the gene matches: 4. The sequenced sample consisted of peripheral blood. The rearrangement uses TRBV27 and TRBJ2-3, with 14 bases identical to TRBD2. The source is a human donor in a cohort sampled during active COVID-19. This CDR3 is CASISGLAGADTQYF. The DNA of the CDR3 is TGTGCCAGCATCTCGGGACTAGCGGGAGCAGATACGCAGTATTTT.